The 16 T cell receptor beta chains below come from one sample, sequenced in a study of blood T cell repertoires in COVID-19. Some clones are missing from TCRdb's copy, which holds only in-frame ones; the method was immunoSEQ multiplex PCR. This table holds about 300,000 clones, 90% found once. Sequenced: PBMCs or T cells enriched from blood (not recorded which). The receptor source for this set is a woman in her 30s who had recovered from COVID-19.

This clone was counted only a few times. CDR3 sequence (DNA): TGTGCCAGCAGTCGTCCCGGGACTAGCGGGAGAGGGACAGATACGCAGTATTTT. Translating it yields CASSRPGTSGRGTDTQYF. The V gene is TRBV27, the J gene TRBJ2-3; 14 bases agree with TRBD2. The CDR3 contains 18 residues. J was trimmed by 3 bases and V by 5 bases; bases with no gene match: 10. CDR1 is MNHEY, CDR2 SMNVEV, per germline (reference sequence).

Written as DNA, the CDR3 is TGTGCCAGCAGGTCGGGGAAGGAGACCCAGTACTTC. It codes for CASRSGKETQYF. The chain employs TRBV28 and TRBJ2-5; tentatively, D is TRBD2 (5 bases). V shed 6 bases and J shed 5 bases, with 10 bases lying between them. The germline V gene encodes CDR1 MDHEN and CDR2 SYDVKM. The CDR3 consists of 12 residues.

This rearrangement joins TRBV7-2 to TRBJ2-3, with 7 bases identical to TRBD2. The V gene end was trimmed by 5 bases and the J gene end by 6 bases; junction bases not matched to a gene: 17. Germline values: CDR1 SGHTA, CDR2 FQGNSA. The CDR3 has 17 amino acids. CDR3 coding DNA: TGTGCCAGCAGCCATTTTCTAGCGGCCCCCCCATCGGATACGCAGTATTTT. Amino acids: CASSHFLAAPPSDTQYF. Supplemented by reference TRBV7-2 and TRBJ2-3, the full variable domain reads GAGVSQSPSNKVTEKGKDVELRCDPISGHTALYWYRQSLGQGLEFLIYFQGNSAPDKSGLPSDRFSAERTGGSVSTLTIQRTQQEDSAVYLCASSHFLAAPPSDTQYFGPGTRLTVL.

The rearrangement uses TRBV30 and TRBJ2-1; D may be TRBD2 (6 bases). CDR1 and CDR2 (germline): GTSNPN, SVGIG (reference sequence). CDR3 length: 14 residues. V lost 3 bases and J 7 bases, leaving 16 bases between the germline ends. The CDR3 protein is CAWRGWAEGNEQFF. CDR3 DNA: TGTGCCTGGAGAGGATGGGCGGAGGGGAATGAGCAGTTCTTC.

The rearrangement links TRBV3-1 (or the pseudogene TRBV3-2) to TRBJ2-1; 16 bases map to TRBD2. Germline CDR1 reads LGHDT; CDR2 reads YNNKEL (reference sequence). V gave up 4 bases and J gave up 8 bases; unmatched junction bases: 5. The CDR3 has 16 amino acids. The CDR3 sequence is CASSPGTSGRADEQFF. Written as DNA, the CDR3 is TGTGCCAGCAGCCCTGGGACTAGCGGGAGGGCAGATGAGCAGTTCTTC.

The chain carries TRBV7-9 and TRBJ2-7, with D possibly TRBD2 on 5 matching bases. V was clipped by 5 bases and J by 6 bases, with 20 bases between them. CDR3 length equals 15 residues. Germline V lookup: CDR1 SEHNR, CDR2 FQNEAQ (reference sequence). CDR3: CASSQSGLDLGEQYF. CDR3 DNA: TGTGCCAGCAGCCAAAGCGGACTCGATTTGGGCGAGCAGTACTTC.

The V gene is TRBV13, the J gene TRBJ1-2; tentatively, D is TRBD1 (5 bases). V lost 5 bases and J 1 base, leaving 17 bases between the germline ends. CDR1 PRHDT and CDR2 FYEKMQ come from the germline V gene (reference sequence). This CDR3 contains 16 residues. CDR3 nucleotides: TGTGCCAGCAGCCCTGGGTCCCCAGGGCTTAACTATGGCTACACCTTC. This gives the protein CASSPGSPGLNYGYTF.

CDR3 in amino acids: CASSYLRTGNTGELFF. CDR3 nucleotide sequence: TGTGCCAGCAGTTACCTAAGGACAGGGAACACCGGGGAGCTGTTTTTT. The chain combines TRBV6-5 with TRBJ2-2; 7 bases agree with TRBD1. The trim removed 2 bases at V and 1 base at J, leaving 4 bases unmatched. Germline values: CDR1 MNHEY, CDR2 SVGAGI. The CDR3 covers 16 residues.

The chain couples TRBV2 to TRBJ1-1; TRBD1 aligns across 9 bases. Germline assignment: CDR1 SNHLY and CDR2 FYNNEI. V lost 8 bases, J lost 1 base, and 11 bases stayed unmatched. CDR3 length: 16 residues. CDR3 DNA sequence: TGTGCCAGCGCCCGGGACAGGGCCCGAGGGAACACTGAAGCTTTCTTT. Protein: CASARDRARGNTEAFF.

The rearrangement uses TRBV9 and TRBJ1-2, with 10 bases aligning to TRBD1. V was pared by 3 bases and J by 7 bases, with 9 bases of the junction left unmatched. This CDR3 has 15 residues. Germline CDR1 reads SGDLS; CDR2 reads YYNGEE. CDR3 in amino acids: CASSATGGAEGGYTF. The CDR3 bases are TGTGCCAGCAGCGCGACAGGGGGCGCGGAAGGTGGCTACACCTTC.

The chain employs TRBV11-2 and TRBJ1-5; possibly TRBD1 for D (5 bases). V gave up 6 bases and J gave up 2 bases, with 8 bases separating them. The V gene's germline CDR1 is SGHAT and CDR2 FQNNGV. The CDR3 sequence is 13 residues long. CDR3 protein: CASSPGGNQPQHF. CDR3 nucleotides: TGTGCCAGCAGTCCGGGGGGCAATCAGCCCCAGCATTTT.

The chain uses TRBV6-6 and TRBJ2-2; 8 bases fit TRBD2. CDR3 length: 17 amino acids. CDR1 and CDR2 (germline): MNHNY, SVGAGI (reference sequence). V lost 5 bases and J lost 6; bases outside the gene matches: 14. This CDR3 reads CASSQKSGTSNSGELFF. CDR3 nucleotides: TGTGCCAGCAGTCAAAAGAGCGGGACTAGTAATTCCGGGGAGCTGTTTTTT.

On this clone: The identical CDR3 is also encoded by other nucleotide sequences in the sample. This chain connects TRBV5-1 to TRBJ2-7; TRBD1 aligns across 7 bases. J was trimmed by 0 bases and V by 0 bases; bases with no gene match: 0. Germline CDR1 SGHRS, CDR2 YFSETQ. This CDR3 contains 14 residues. CDR3 protein: CASSLGDSSYEQYF. CDR3 DNA: TGCGCCAGCAGCTTGGGGGACAGCTCCTACGAGCAGTACTTC. The complete variable domain, with remaining parts taken from reference TRBV5-1 and TRBJ2-7, reads KAGVTQTPRYLIKTRGQQVTLSCSPISGHRSVSWYQQTPGQGLQFLFEYFSETQRNKGNFPGRFSGRQFSNSRSEMNVSTLELGDSALYLCASSLGDSSYEQYFGPGTRLTVT.

V and J are TRBV7-6 and TRBJ1-3, with D hard to call. Germline assignment: CDR1 SGHVS and CDR2 FNYEAQ. The CDR3 has 16 residues. Trimming cost V 1 base and J 0 bases, with 10 bases left between them. For the CDR3, the DNA is TGTGCCAGCAGCTTAGTGTCTGCAGGCTCTGGAAACACCATATATTTT. Residues: CASSLVSAGSGNTIYF.

The rearrangement links TRBV27 to TRBJ2-1, with TRBD2 matching over 8 bases. The V gene's germline CDR1 is MNHEY and CDR2 SMNVEV (reference sequence). V lost 9 bases, J lost 4 bases, and 2 bases stayed unmatched. This CDR3 contains 12 residues. DNA for the CDR3: TGTGCCAGACGGGAGGGGTACAATGAGCAGTTCTTC. Its protein is CARREGYNEQFF.

The V call is TRBV30, the J call TRBJ2-3; D is perhaps TRBD2 (6 bases). This CDR3 region has 16 residues. The V gene lost 1 base and the J gene lost 2 bases, with 16 bases spanning the gap. The germline V gene has CDR1 GTSNPN and CDR2 SVGIG (reference sequence). The CDR3 protein is CAWSGGGRRYTDTQYF. For the CDR3, the DNA is TGTGCCTGGAGTGGGGGAGGTCGGAGATACACAGATACGCAGTATTTT.